This T cell receptor beta chain was captured in a study of OX40 agonist ivuxolimab in advanced cancers. Autoimmune disease history or systemic immunosuppression was exclusionary. This CDR3 has 13 amino acids. Germline loops: CDR1 SGHKS, CDR2 YYEKEE (reference sequence). V was cut by 0 bases and J by 4 bases, with 5 bases left in between. Produced via immunoSEQ multiplex PCR; TCRdb's table is partial and in-frame only. Of fewer than 60,000 clones in the sample, about 85% were seen once. The chain uses TRBV5-5 and TRBJ1-3; D is unresolved. This receptor was obtained from an adult with an advanced solid tumor such as melanoma, head and neck, liver or kidney cancer. Sample: CD4+ or CD8+ T cells sorted from blood, taken in a trial of the OX40 agonist ivuxolimab. For the CDR3, the DNA is TGTGCCAGCAGCTTGGGGCTCGGAAACACCATATATTTT. Translating gives CASSLGLGNTIYF.